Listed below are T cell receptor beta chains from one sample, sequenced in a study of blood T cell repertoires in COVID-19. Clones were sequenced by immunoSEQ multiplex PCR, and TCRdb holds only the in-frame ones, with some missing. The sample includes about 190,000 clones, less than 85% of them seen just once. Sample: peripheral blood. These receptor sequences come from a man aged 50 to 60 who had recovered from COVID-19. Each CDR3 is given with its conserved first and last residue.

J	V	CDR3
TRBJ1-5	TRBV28	CASSPPGINQPQHF
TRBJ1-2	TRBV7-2	CASSLEFLDTIF
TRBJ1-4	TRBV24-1	CATSDHRQGLNEKLFF
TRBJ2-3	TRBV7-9	CASSQDDTQYF
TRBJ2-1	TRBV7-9	CASSLIGGASGSSYNEQFF
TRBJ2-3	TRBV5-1	CASSLSASGTDTQYF
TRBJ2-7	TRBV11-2	CASSPPTRAGGHWYF
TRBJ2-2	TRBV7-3	CASSLTPQSRGGTGELFF
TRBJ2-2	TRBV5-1	CASSLTTSVNTGELFF
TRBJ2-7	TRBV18	CASSHTTGAGVSYEQYF
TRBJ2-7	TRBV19	CASSIRRGMEYEQYF
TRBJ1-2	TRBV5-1	CASSVEGQSWGGGYTF
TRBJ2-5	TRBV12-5	CASGAVPDGTSGRETQYF
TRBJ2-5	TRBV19	CASSQTDQETQYF
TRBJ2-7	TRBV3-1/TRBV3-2	CASSQVDNSLEQYF
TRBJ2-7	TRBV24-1	CATTAGCSYEQYF
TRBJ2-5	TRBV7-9	CASSSLAGAQETQYF
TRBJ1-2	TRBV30	CAWSVQGVYGYTF
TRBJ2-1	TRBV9	CASSLRTSGNEQFF
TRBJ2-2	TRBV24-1	CATTSGTGELFF
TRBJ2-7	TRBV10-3	CAISELYGTSGRSYEQYF
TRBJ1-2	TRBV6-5	CASSTFRGRGDGYTF
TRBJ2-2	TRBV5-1	CASSLATSGDTGELFF
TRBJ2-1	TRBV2	CASSGLDFLEQFF
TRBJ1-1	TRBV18	CASSQASSNTEAFF
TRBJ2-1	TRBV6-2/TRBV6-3	CASSYEGNEQFF
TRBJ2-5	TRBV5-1	CASRLTGTQETQYF
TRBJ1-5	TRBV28	CASSWFGEVSNQPQHF
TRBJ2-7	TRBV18	CASSPIGLAETYEQYF